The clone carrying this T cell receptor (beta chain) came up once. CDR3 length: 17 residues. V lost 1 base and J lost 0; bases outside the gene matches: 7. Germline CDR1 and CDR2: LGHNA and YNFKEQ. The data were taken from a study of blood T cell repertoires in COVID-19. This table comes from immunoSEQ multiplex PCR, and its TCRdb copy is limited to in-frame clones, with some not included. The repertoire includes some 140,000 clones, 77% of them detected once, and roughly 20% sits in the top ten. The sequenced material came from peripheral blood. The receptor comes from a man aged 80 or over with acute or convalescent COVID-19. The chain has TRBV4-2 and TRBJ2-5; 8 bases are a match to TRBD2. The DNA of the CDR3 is TGTGCCAGCAGCCAAGCAGTTAGCGGGGCCTACCAAGAGACCCAGTACTTC. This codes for CASSQAVSGAYQETQYF.